Each of the 32 T cell receptor beta chains below was sequenced from the same sample in a study of OX40 agonist ivuxolimab in advanced cancers. The method was immunoSEQ multiplex PCR; TCRdb's version includes in-frame clones alone and lacks a portion of them. The sample consists of around 72,000 clones, about 81% of them appearing once. Sequences were derived from CD4+ or CD8+ T cells sorted from blood, sampled in a trial of the OX40 agonist ivuxolimab. The source of these receptors is an adult with an advanced solid tumor such as melanoma, head and neck, liver or kidney cancer.

The chain combines TRBV9 with TRBJ2-5; perhaps TRBD1 as D (6 bases). This CDR3 comprises 15 residues. Germline CDR1 and CDR2: SGDLS and YYNGEE. The ends were cut back, 4 bases at V and 1 base at J, with 14 bases in the middle. As DNA, the CDR3 is TGTGCCAGCAGCCCATACGGGACACTCCAAGAGACCCAGTACTTC. Protein sequence: CASSPYGTLQETQYF.

The chain has TRBV25-1 and TRBJ2-2; the D is unclear. V lost 4 bases and J lost 5, with 11 bases in between. This CDR3 is built from 14 residues. The germline V gene encodes CDR1 MGHDK and CDR2 SYGVNS. The CDR3 DNA reads TGTGCCAGCAGTGTTATAGGTGTAACCGGGGAGCTGTTTTTT. Translated, it gives CASSVIGVTGELFF.

The table lists this clone with many counts. This sequence joins TRBV4-1 and TRBJ2-7; D gene uncertain. Germline V lookup: CDR1 MGHRA, CDR2 YSYEKL. This CDR3 spans 13 amino acids. Trimming removed 4 bases from V and 1 base from J, with 8 bases in between. The CDR3 DNA is TGCGCCAGCAGCCCCTGGGGATCCTACGAGCAGTACTTC. Its protein is CASSPWGSYEQYF.

The chain is built from TRBV19 and TRBJ1-2; the match to TRBD1 covers 7 bases. V shed 6 bases and J 4 bases; nucleotides not matched to a gene: 8. The CDR3 spans 14 residues. Germline CDR1 and CDR2: LNHDA and SQIVND (reference sequence). CDR3 sequence (DNA): TGTGCCAGTAGCGCCAGGGGGGAAAGCTATGGCTACACCTTC. This encodes CASSARGESYGYTF.

The chain carries TRBV29-1 and TRBJ1-5, with 8 bases lining up with TRBD1. The CDR3 spans 13 residues. CDR1 and CDR2 from the germline V gene are SQVTM and ANQGSEA. J was trimmed by 4 bases and V by 7 bases; bases with no gene match: 6. In DNA, the CDR3 is TGCAGCGCCCGGACAGGGACTAATCAGCCCCAGCATTTT. Protein sequence: CSARTGTNQPQHF.

The chain carries TRBV10-3 and TRBJ2-3, with TRBD2 as a possible D gene (5 bases). CDR3 length equals 15 residues. CDR1 and CDR2 from the germline V gene are ENHRY and SYGVKD. Trimming left V 0 bases short and J 2 bases short, with 9 bases between. CDR3 sequence (DNA): TGTGCCATCAGTGAGTCAGACGGGGTCACAGATACGCAGTATTTT. Its protein product is CAISESDGVTDTQYF.

This chain links TRBV19 with TRBJ2-3; 10 bases are shared with TRBD1. The CDR3 length is 14 residues. Looked up from germline, CDR1 is LNHDA and CDR2 is SQIVND (reference sequence). V gave up 7 bases and J gave up 2 bases; unmatched junction bases: 3. DNA of the CDR3: TGTGCCAGTAAAGACAGGGGGCACACAGATACGCAGTATTTT. Its translation: CASKDRGHTDTQYF. Full variable domain (outside the CDR3, taken from reference TRBV19 and TRBJ2-3): DGGITQSPKYLFRKEGQNVTLSCEQNLNHDAMYWYRQDPGQGLRLIYYSQIVNDFQKGDIAEGYSVSREKKESFPLTVTSAQKNPTAFYLCASKDRGHTDTQYFGPGTRLTVL.

The chain links TRBV11-2 to TRBJ1-5, with D possibly matching TRBD1 (5 bases). The CDR3 loop spans 15 amino acids. Germline loops: CDR1 SGHAT, CDR2 FQNNGV. V lost 3 bases and J 2 bases, leaving 11 bases between the germline ends. DNA for the CDR3: TGTGCCAGCAGCTTGAGTCTGGGGGGCAATCAGCCCCAGCATTTT. It is translated as CASSLSLGGNQPQHF.

The rearrangement uses TRBV7-8 and TRBJ2-5; a possible D gene is TRBD1 (6 bases). CDR1 is SGHVS, CDR2 FQNEAQ, per germline. The CDR3 sequence is 14 residues long. Deletions cut 6 bases from V and 4 bases from J, with 15 bases between. The CDR3 coding sequence is TGTGCCAGCAGACGAATACAGGGACGAGAGACCCAGTACTTC. Translation gives CASRRIQGRETQYF.

There are a few counts of this clone. The V gene is TRBV7-9, the J gene TRBJ2-3, with 12 bases matching TRBD2. V shed 5 bases and J 4 bases; nucleotides not matched to a gene: 7. The CDR3 is 16 amino acids. Germline CDR1 is SEHNR and CDR2 is FQNEAQ (reference sequence). The CDR3: CASSPGLAGGPDTQYF. CDR3 sequence (DNA): TGTGCCAGCAGCCCAGGGCTAGCGGGGGGGCCAGATACGCAGTATTTT.

The rearrangement uses TRBV19 and TRBJ2-2, with 8 bases aligning to TRBD1. V lost 6 bases and J lost 4; bases outside the gene matches: 4. The CDR3 extends over 14 amino acids. CDR1 is LNHDA, CDR2 SQIVND, per germline (reference sequence). The CDR3 DNA is TGTGCCAGTAGGAGGGACAGGAGCACCGGGGAGCTGTTTTTT. Its translation is CASRRDRSTGELFF. Filled out from reference TRBV19 and TRBJ2-2, the complete variable domain reads DGGITQSPKYLFRKEGQNVTLSCEQNLNHDAMYWYRQDPGQGLRLIYYSQIVNDFQKGDIAEGYSVSREKKESFPLTVTSAQKNPTAFYLCASRRDRSTGELFFGEGSRLTVL.

Here the CDR3 DNA reads TGTGCCAGCAGCTTAGCTCCGGGCCCTAGCAATCAGCCCCAGCATTTT. Translating it yields CASSLAPGPSNQPQHF. The chain carries TRBV7-8 and TRBJ1-5; D uncertain. This CDR3 comprises 16 residues. Per germline, CDR1 SGHVS and CDR2 FQNEAQ. The V gene lost 0 bases and the J gene lost 0 bases, with 9 bases spanning the gap.

The chain links TRBV6-1 to TRBJ1-5; D not resolved. CDR1 and CDR2 (germline): MNHNS, SASEGT. This CDR3 is built from 13 residues. Trimming cost V 6 bases and J 0 bases, with 6 bases left between them. This chain's CDR3 is CASRANSNQPQHF. The CDR3 coding sequence is TGTGCCAGCAGGGCAAATAGCAATCAGCCCCAGCATTTT.

The V gene is TRBV30, the J gene TRBJ1-1; D is unresolved. V was pared by 7 bases and J by 7 bases, with 7 bases between. Looked up from germline, CDR1 is GTSNPN and CDR2 is SVGIG (reference sequence). The CDR3 has 9 amino acids. CDR3 region: CAYGDEAFF. CDR3 bases: TGTGCCTACGGGGATGAAGCTTTCTTT.

The chain has TRBV6-6 and TRBJ2-7, with TRBD1 matching over 8 bases. Trimming removed 0 bases from V and 7 bases from J; junction bases left unmatched: 11. Germline V gene lookup returns CDR1 MNHNY and CDR2 SVGAGI (reference sequence). This CDR3 comprises 16 residues. The CDR3 region has the DNA TGTGCCAGCAGTTACTCGATAGCAGGGGGCCCCCGGGAGCAGTACTTC. Its protein product is CASSYSIAGGPREQYF.

This clone was picked up a small number of times. The CDR3, as DNA: TGTGCCAGCAGGACCCCGGGACAGGGGGCTTATGGCTACACCTTC. Its protein is CASRTPGQGAYGYTF. V is TRBV2 and J is TRBJ1-2; 12 bases are a match to TRBD1. The germline gives CDR1 SNHLY, CDR2 FYNNEI. The CDR3 runs 15 residues. Germline trimming cut 6 bases from V and 5 bases from J; bases unmatched to any gene: 7.

This clone has a handful of counts. The chain carries TRBV28 and TRBJ1-5; D is ambiguous. The V end lost 3 bases, the J end lost 3 bases, and 9 bases lay between the germline ends. The length of the CDR3 is 14 residues. Germline V gives CDR1 MDHEN, CDR2 SYDVKM. CDR3 in amino acids: CASSLGRVNQPQHF. CDR3 nucleotide sequence: TGTGCCAGCAGTTTGGGTAGGGTCAATCAGCCCCAGCATTTT. Full variable domain (outside the CDR3, taken from reference TRBV28 and TRBJ1-5): DVKVTQSSRYLVKRTGEKVFLECVQDMDHENMFWYRQDPGLGLRLIYFSYDVKMKEKGDIPEGYSVSREKKERFSLILESASTNQTSMYLCASSLGRVNQPQHFGDGTRLSIL.

The J gene is TRBJ1-3, the V gene TRBV6-5; tentative D call: TRBD1 (6 bases). The CDR3 contains 15 residues. Trimming took off 5 bases at V and 0 bases at J, with 11 bases between the two ends. The germline CDR1 and CDR2 sequences are MNHEY and SVGAGI. The CDR3 protein is CASSRGAPSGNTIYF. Written as DNA, the CDR3 is TGTGCCAGCAGTCGGGGGGCGCCCTCTGGAAACACCATATATTTT.

J is TRBJ1-1 and V is TRBV7-2; D might be TRBD1 (5 bases). Germline CDR1 reads SGHTA; CDR2 reads FQGNSA. The CDR3 contains 13 residues. V lost 5 bases and J lost 0, with 7 bases in between. CDR3 DNA sequence: TGTGCCAGCAGCATACAGGTGAACACTGAAGCTTTCTTT. Protein: CASSIQVNTEAFF.

This chain joins TRBV7-8 and TRBJ1-1; no clear D. From germline, CDR1 is SGHVS and CDR2 FQNEAQ. Deletions cut 0 bases from V and 0 bases from J, with 2 bases between. This CDR3 is built from 13 residues. The DNA of the CDR3 is TGTGCCAGCAGCTTAGCTTTGAACACTGAAGCTTTCTTT. Its protein is CASSLALNTEAFF.

The V gene is TRBV30, the J gene TRBJ2-7, with D tentatively TRBD1 (5 bases). V gave up 4 bases and J gave up 6 bases, with 16 bases separating them. The CDR3 contains 13 residues. Germline V lookup: CDR1 GTSNPN, CDR2 SVGIG (reference sequence). The CDR3 sequence: CAWKPSRVGEQYF. CDR3 nucleotides: TGTGCCTGGAAGCCTTCCAGGGTCGGCGAGCAGTACTTC.

The genes are TRBV27 and TRBJ2-3; D is unclear. The CDR3 covers 14 residues. V lost 8 bases and J lost 2, with 14 bases in between. Germline CDR1 is MNHEY and CDR2 is SMNVEV (reference sequence). CDR3 in amino acids: CASRQFMFTDTQYF. CDR3 nucleotide sequence: TGTGCCAGCCGCCAGTTTATGTTCACAGATACGCAGTATTTT.

This clone was seen once. This chain joins TRBV10-2 and TRBJ2-1; either TRBD1 or TRBD2 may supply D (5 bases each). This CDR3 has 15 residues. Germline lookup yields CDR1 WSHSY and CDR2 SAAADI. Trimming shortened V by 10 bases and J by 9 bases, and 25 bases separated the two germline ends. The DNA of the CDR3 is TGCGCCACCAGGTTTACGGGGCCGGCAGGGTCTGAGCAGTTCTTC. This codes for CATRFTGPAGSEQFF.

As DNA, the CDR3 is TGTGCCAGCAAACATGTTACAGGGTGGGCTTTCTTT. Its protein is CASKHVTGWAFF. The rearrangement uses TRBV27 and TRBJ1-1; the D gene is possibly TRBD1 (6 bases). The CDR3 is made up of 12 amino acids. Germline CDR1 MNHEY, CDR2 SMNVEV (reference sequence). V was clipped by 7 bases and J by 11 bases, with 17 bases between them.

This chain connects TRBV10-1 to TRBJ2-2, with 7 bases fitting TRBD2. Germline V gives CDR1 WNHNN, CDR2 SYGVQD (reference sequence). This CDR3 comprises 15 residues. J lost 4 bases, V lost 5 bases, and 7 bases had no gene match. Here the CDR3 reads CASSSVRGTTGELFF. The CDR3 DNA sequence: TGCGCCAGCAGTTCCGTGCGGGGGACCACCGGGGAGCTGTTTTTT.

This chain connects TRBV11-2 to TRBJ2-3; D not resolved. This CDR3 spans 13 amino acids. Trimming left V 3 bases short and J 0 bases short, with 4 bases between. Germline CDR1 and CDR2: SGHAT and FQNNGV. CDR3 DNA: TGTGCCAGCAGCTTTAGGAGCACAGATACGCAGTATTTT. It specifies CASSFRSTDTQYF.

This clone was seen only once. V gene TRBV7-9 combines with J gene TRBJ2-7, with D maybe TRBD2 (6 bases). Germline-derived CDR1 and CDR2 are SEHNR and FQNEAQ (reference sequence). The V end was cut by 3 bases, the J end by 6 bases, with 9 bases between. This CDR3 has 12 residues. The CDR3 is CASSLLGGEQYF. The CDR3 DNA reads TGTGCCAGCAGCTTGCTCGGGGGCGAGCAGTACTTC.

The chain links TRBV6-5 to TRBJ1-2; D remains ambiguous. The V gene lost 0 bases and the J gene lost 3 bases, with 8 bases spanning the gap. Germline V lookup: CDR1 MNHEY, CDR2 SVGAGI. This CDR3 is built from 14 residues. The CDR3 loop reads CASSYSGDYYGYTF. The CDR3 DNA reads as TGTGCCAGCAGTTACTCGGGAGACTACTATGGCTACACCTTC.

V and J are TRBV19 and TRBJ1-1; D call uncertain. V lost 0 bases and J 4 bases, leaving 12 bases between the germline ends. Germline CDR1 and CDR2: LNHDA and SQIVND (reference sequence). The CDR3 has 15 residues. CDR3 nucleotides: TGTGCCAGTAGTATAGAAGGGAGTGGGCTCACTGAAGCTTTCTTT. Its protein product is CASSIEGSGLTEAFF. Filled out from reference TRBV19 and TRBJ1-1, the complete variable domain reads DGGITQSPKYLFRKEGQNVTLSCEQNLNHDAMYWYRQDPGQGLRLIYYSQIVNDFQKGDIAEGYSVSREKKESFPLTVTSAQKNPTAFYLCASSIEGSGLTEAFFGQGTRLTVV.

The rearrangement uses TRBV5-1 and TRBJ1-2; tentatively, D is TRBD1 (5 bases). This CDR3 region has 12 residues. The germline gives CDR1 SGHRS, CDR2 YFSETQ. The ends were cut back, 4 bases at V and 6 bases at J, with 10 bases in the middle. CDR3 in amino acids: CASSMGLHGYTF. For the CDR3, the DNA is TGCGCCAGCAGCATGGGACTACATGGCTACACCTTC.

V gene TRBV18 combines with J gene TRBJ2-7; 8 nucleotides align to TRBD2. V shed 3 bases and J 3 bases; nucleotides not matched to a gene: 7. The CDR3 is 15 amino acids. The germline V gene has CDR1 KGHSH and CDR2 LQKENI. CDR3 amino acids: CASSPTGRAIYEQYF. The CDR3 coding sequence is TGTGCCAGCTCACCGACCGGGAGGGCCATCTACGAGCAGTACTTC.

The gene calls are TRBV7-3 and TRBJ2-1, with D perhaps matching TRBD2 (6 bases). CDR3 size: 16 residues. The V end was cut by 2 bases, the J end by 7 bases, with 18 bases between. CDR1 is SGHTA, CDR2 FQGTGA, per germline. The CDR3 loop is CASSLRRDARGNEQFF. The CDR3 DNA sequence: TGTGCCAGCAGCTTACGGAGGGACGCGAGGGGTAATGAGCAGTTCTTC.